Below, 26 T cell receptor beta chains from the same sample are listed, as sequenced in a study of shared clonotypes between healthy human individuals. CD8 cells regarded as naive lacked CD45RO, were positively chosen for CCR7, and omitted terminally differentiated effector memory CD45RA+ cells. Sequencing used immunoSEQ multiplex PCR; TCRdb keeps in-frame clones, though not all of them. The top ten hold roughly 1.1% of the sample, which has millions of clones, just under 95% seen once. The sequenced material came from naive CD8+ T cells sorted from blood. These receptors all come from a man aged 18 to 35 in good health.

This clone was detected only once. V usage is TRBV14 and J usage is TRBJ2-7; no definite D call. Germline loops: CDR1 SGHDN, CDR2 FVKESK. Between the trimmed V and J ends, which lost 4 bases and 2 bases, there was a span of 12 bases. The CDR3 totals 14 residues. CDR3 DNA: TGTGCCAGCAGCCCGATGGCCGCCACCTACGAGCAGTACTTC. This gives the protein CASSPMAATYEQYF.

The CDR3 DNA is TGTGCCAGCAGTTATCTAGGGGCCTACGAGCAGTACTTC. Translation: CASSYLGAYEQYF. The gene calls are TRBV11-1 and TRBJ2-7; possible D gene TRBD1, 5 bases. Trimming took 6 bases from V and 2 from J, leaving 11 bases between them. The CDR3 totals 13 residues. Germline lookup yields CDR1 SGHAT and CDR2 FQDESV (reference sequence).

This clone was detected a few times. The same CDR3 can be traced to other DNA sequences in this sample. CDR3: CASSLGPAYEQYF. The CDR3 DNA reads as TGCGCCAGCAGCTTGGGACCAGCCTACGAGCAGTACTTC. The chain employs TRBV5-1 and TRBJ2-7, with D hard to call. Looked up from germline, CDR1 is SGHRS and CDR2 is YFSETQ. V was pared by 0 bases and J by 2 bases, with 6 bases between. This CDR3 comprises 13 residues. Full variable domain (outside the CDR3, taken from reference TRBV5-1 and TRBJ2-7): KAGVTQTPRYLIKTRGQQVTLSCSPISGHRSVSWYQQTPGQGLQFLFEYFSETQRNKGNFPGRFSGRQFSNSRSEMNVSTLELGDSALYLCASSLGPAYEQYFGPGTRLTVT.

This chain's CDR3 is CASSANPGYQPDTQYF. DNA of the CDR3: TGTGCCAGCAGCGCCAATCCCGGGTACCAGCCGGATACGCAGTATTTT. The chain couples TRBV5-6 to TRBJ2-3, with D hard to call. This CDR3 spans 16 amino acids. V was trimmed by 4 bases and J by 6 bases, leaving 21 bases between them. CDR1 and CDR2 from the germline V gene are SGHDT and YYEEEE.

In its sample, this clone was seen once. The gene calls are TRBV5-8 and TRBJ1-1, with D maybe TRBD1 (6 bases). The germline V gene encodes CDR1 SGHTS and CDR2 YDEGEE. The CDR3 is made up of 14 amino acids. Deletions cut 5 bases from V and 5 bases from J, with 16 bases between. The CDR3 loop is CASRPGAAVTEAFF. DNA for the CDR3: TGTGCCAGCAGACCAGGGGCGGCTGTAACTGAAGCTTTCTTT.

In regard to this clone: In the same sample, other DNA sequences code for this CDR3. The chain uses TRBV27 and TRBJ2-2; D unresolved. V gave up 6 bases and J gave up 1 base, with 6 bases separating them. The CDR3 covers 13 residues. CDR1 MNHEY and CDR2 SMNVEV come from the germline V gene (reference sequence). CDR3 protein: CASRLGNTGELFF. The CDR3 nucleotides read TGTGCCAGCAGGCTGGGGAACACCGGGGAGCTGTTTTTT.

The V and J genes are TRBV5-5 and TRBJ1-5, with no clear D. The CDR3 spans 17 residues. Germline V gene data show CDR1 as SGHKS and CDR2 as YYEKEE (reference sequence). Trimming shortened V by 1 base and J by 4 bases, and 18 bases separated the two germline ends. This CDR3 reads CASSLNWVIQPNQPQHF. The CDR3 DNA is TGTGCCAGCAGCTTGAATTGGGTGATACAGCCAAATCAGCCCCAGCATTTT.

The chain recombines TRBV10-1 with TRBJ2-2; perhaps TRBD2 as D (5 bases). V lost 3 bases, J lost 6 bases, and 17 bases lay in between. The CDR3 extends over 16 amino acids. Looked up from germline, CDR1 is WNHNN and CDR2 is SYGVQD (reference sequence). CDR3 loop: CASSDLRGPLSGELFF. DNA of the CDR3: TGCGCCAGCAGTGATCTTCGCGGGCCTCTCTCCGGGGAGCTGTTTTTT.

Worth noting for this clone: Different DNA sequences within this sample yield the same CDR3. V and J are TRBV4-1 and TRBJ2-1; TRBD1 matches 7 bases. J gave up 4 bases and V 2 bases, and 2 bases lay outside the gene matches. This CDR3 has 14 residues. Looked up from germline, CDR1 is MGHRA and CDR2 is YSYEKL. CDR3 DNA: TGCGCCAGCAGCCAACGGGACAGATACAATGAGCAGTTCTTC. Translating gives CASSQRDRYNEQFF.

The chain employs TRBV6-4 and TRBJ2-1; D is perhaps TRBD1 or TRBD2 (5 bases each). Germline assignment: CDR1 MRHNA and CDR2 SNTAGT. Trimming cost V 4 bases and J 7 bases, with 5 bases left between them. CDR3 size: 11 residues. CDR3 region: CASSGGNEQFF. In DNA, the CDR3 is TGTGCCAGCAGTGGGGGGAATGAGCAGTTCTTC.

The V and J genes are TRBV6-1 and TRBJ1-1; 7 bases map to TRBD1. The V gene's germline CDR1 is MNHNS and CDR2 SASEGT. J gave up 6 bases and V 8 bases, and 9 bases lay outside the gene matches. This CDR3 is 13 amino acids long. The CDR3 nucleotides are TGTGCCAGCCAGACAGGGCTTTCGCCTGAAGCTTTCTTT. Amino acid sequence: CASQTGLSPEAFF.

In this sample, this clone turned up a few times. The same CDR3 also results from other DNA sequences found in this sample. The CDR3 region has the DNA TGTGCCAGCAGCCCTGGTGGTGGCTATGGCTACACCTTC. This encodes CASSPGGGYGYTF. The V and J genes are TRBV5-4 and TRBJ1-2, with D unresolved. The CDR3 extends over 13 amino acids. Trimming shortened V by 4 bases and J by 4 bases, and 11 bases separated the two germline ends. Germline V lookup: CDR1 SGHNT, CDR2 YYREEE (reference sequence).

This chain uses TRBV9 with TRBJ2-5; D call uncertain. The CDR3 length is 14 residues. Germline CDR1 reads SGDLS; CDR2 reads YYNGEE. Trimming took 1 base from V and 5 from J, leaving 12 bases between them. The DNA of the CDR3 is TGTGCCAGCAGCGTACTCCCGGGTGGGGAGACCCAGTACTTC. It yields the protein CASSVLPGGETQYF.

The chain couples TRBV5-6 to TRBJ2-7, with 8 bases matching TRBD1. J was trimmed by 4 bases and V by 5 bases; bases with no gene match: 8. This CDR3 comprises 14 residues. CDR1 SGHDT and CDR2 YYEEEE come from the germline V gene. The CDR3 protein is CASSPAGGGYEQYF. DNA for the CDR3: TGTGCCAGCAGTCCGGCAGGGGGCGGGTACGAGCAGTACTTC.

V is TRBV9 and J is TRBJ2-7, with D unclear. The CDR3 is made up of 14 amino acids. Per germline, CDR1 SGDLS and CDR2 YYNGEE. Trimming removed 4 bases from V and 2 bases from J, with 13 bases in between. The CDR3 DNA follows: TGTGCCAGCAGCCTTTTGGCCTCCCCCTACGAGCAGTACTTC. It translates to CASSLLASPYEQYF.

Of note for this clone: This specimen includes other DNA sequences encoding the same CDR3. CDR3 DNA sequence: TGCGCCAGCAGCCAGGGGCCAAACACAGATACGCAGTATTTT. Its protein product is CASSQGPNTDTQYF. The gene calls are TRBV4-1 and TRBJ2-3; tentative D call: TRBD1 (5 bases). With 3 bases removed from V and 2 bases from J, the gap between germline ends came to 9 bases. Looked up from germline, CDR1 is MGHRA and CDR2 is YSYEKL. The CDR3 runs 14 residues.

The chain carries TRBV2 and TRBJ1-6, with 8 bases aligning to TRBD1. Germline V CDR1 and CDR2: SNHLY, FYNNEI. This CDR3 is built from 15 residues. The J segment lost 5 bases and the V segment lost 5 bases, leaving 5 bases of the junction unmatched. In nucleotides, the CDR3 is TGTGCCAGCAGTATAGGACAGGGCAATAATTCACCCCTCCACTTT. This gives the protein CASSIGQGNNSPLHF.

The chain employs TRBV19 and TRBJ2-7; weak D call: TRBD1 (6 bases). The V end lost 5 bases, the J end lost 7 bases, and 18 bases lay between the germline ends. Germline V gives CDR1 LNHDA, CDR2 SQIVND (reference sequence). This CDR3 comprises 14 residues. This CDR3 is CASSETGSLWEQYF. In nucleotides, the CDR3 is TGTGCCAGTAGTGAGACAGGCTCTCTTTGGGAGCAGTACTTC.

This rearrangement joins TRBV19 to TRBJ1-1, with D perhaps TRBD1 (5 bases). Trimming took off 4 bases at V and 3 bases at J, with 9 bases between the two ends. Germline V gives CDR1 LNHDA, CDR2 SQIVND (reference sequence). The CDR3 is 13 residues long. Here the CDR3 reads CASSSREYTEAFF. In DNA form, the CDR3 reads TGTGCCAGTAGTAGCAGGGAGTACACTGAAGCTTTCTTT.

CDR3 sequence: CASSSSEGGGYTF. CDR3 DNA: TGTGCCAGCAGCTCGTCGGAGGGGGGAGGCTACACCTTC. The chain links TRBV7-9 to TRBJ1-2; the D gene is possibly TRBD1 (6 bases). The CDR3 sequence is 13 residues long. V was clipped by 4 bases and J by 8 bases, with 14 bases between them. CDR1 is SEHNR, CDR2 FQNEAQ, per germline (reference sequence). Full variable domain (outside the CDR3, taken from reference TRBV7-9 and TRBJ1-2): DTGVSQNPRHKITKRGQNVTFRCDPISEHNRLYWYRQTLGQGPEFLTYFQNEAQLEKSRLLSDRFSAERPKGSFSTLEIQRTEQGDSAMYLCASSSSEGGGYTFGSGTRLTVV.

The genes are TRBV2 and TRBJ1-2, with D unclear. V lost 3 bases, J lost 6 bases, and 14 bases lay in between. There are 14 residues in the CDR3. Per the germline V gene, CDR1 is SNHLY and CDR2 is FYNNEI. CDR3 in amino acids: CASSEGRLTDGYTF. The CDR3 bases are TGTGCCAGCAGTGAGGGTCGCCTTACGGATGGCTACACCTTC.

The rearrangement uses TRBV9 and TRBJ2-1; 8 bases are shared with TRBD2. The CDR3 covers 15 residues. The ends lost 3 bases at V and 8 bases at J; junction bases unmatched: 10. Germline loops: CDR1 SGDLS, CDR2 YYNGEE. CDR3 bases: TGTGCCAGCAGCGATGAGGGGACTAGAATCGATGAGCAGTTCTTC. Encoded protein: CASSDEGTRIDEQFF. Full variable domain (rest looked up from reference TRBV9 and TRBJ2-1): DSGVTQTPKHLITATGQRVTLRCSPRSGDLSVYWYQQSLDQGLQFLIQYYNGEERAKGNILERFSAQQFPDLHSELNLSSLELGDSALYFCASSDEGTRIDEQFFGPGTRLTVL.

A note on this clone: An end of the junction differs from the germline gene, which may be a read error. This sequence joins TRBV11-2 and TRBJ1-1; perhaps TRBD1 as D (5 bases). The CDR3 totals 15 residues. CDR1 and CDR2 (germline): SGHAT, FQNNGV. Here the CDR3 reads CASTLTTEGYTEAFF. The CDR3 DNA follows: TGTGCCAGCACCTTAACTACAGAGGGGTACACTGAAGCTTTCTTT.

Only one count was recorded for this clone. The rearrangement joins TRBV12-5 to TRBJ2-1; D is undetermined. Per the germline V gene, CDR1 is LGHNT and CDR2 is FRNRAP. The CDR3 spans 12 residues. With 1 base removed from V and 7 bases from J, the gap between germline ends came to 5 bases. The CDR3 protein is CASGLGRNEQFF. The CDR3 nucleotides read TGTGCTAGTGGTTTGGGTAGAAATGAGCAGTTCTTC.

The rearrangement links TRBV7-6 to TRBJ2-7; tentative D call: TRBD2 (6 bases). This CDR3 contains 15 residues. CDR1 and CDR2 from the germline V gene are SGHVS and FNYEAQ. V lost 7 bases to trimming and J lost 0 bases, with 16 bases between them. CDR3 loop: CASTPQEGSSYEQYF. The CDR3 DNA reads TGTGCCAGCACCCCGCAGGAGGGGAGCTCCTACGAGCAGTACTTC.

This chain links TRBV6-1 with TRBJ2-5, with 12 bases that match TRBD2. With 3 bases clipped from V and 0 bases from J, the junction kept 5 bases outside the gene matches. Germline loops: CDR1 MNHNS, CDR2 SASEGT. The CDR3 has 17 residues. CDR3 protein: CASSDYLAGGYQETQYF. The CDR3 bases are TGTGCCAGCAGTGATTATCTAGCGGGGGGGTACCAAGAGACCCAGTACTTC.